The 9 T cell receptor beta chains below were found in one sample sequenced in a study of T cell responses to AZD1222 COVID-19 vaccine listed by TCRdb under 2021. The library was made by the immunoSEQ multiplex PCR assay. Sourced from immuneACCESS, this table was stored by TCRdb with only in-frame sequences that have V and J called. A share of the clones is absent; for the studies checked, an unresolved V gene accounts for under half, and the remainder has no known explanation. The sample table contains approximately 170,000 clones; only one count was recorded for 87% of them. The ten largest clones capture 1.1% of the sample. The time point label on this specimen signifies: about 28 days (+/-7) after the second vaccine dose. The specimen was peripheral blood, collected 28 days after the second AZD1222 dose. The origin of the receptors is an adult who received the AZD1222 COVID-19 vaccine.

This chain uses TRBV18 with TRBJ1-6; D is possibly TRBD1 (5 bases). Germline loops: CDR1 KGHSH, CDR2 LQKENI. Trimming cost V 8 bases and J 5 bases, with 10 bases left between them. This CDR3 region has 13 residues. The CDR3 DNA reads TGTGCCAGCCGGGACGGTAATAATTCACCCCTCCACTTT. This encodes CASRDGNNSPLHF. The whole variable domain, remainder taken from reference TRBV18 and TRBJ1-6, is NAGVMQNPRHLVRRRGQEARLRCSPMKGHSHVYWYRQLPEEGLKFMVYLQKENIIDESGMPKERFSAEFPKEGPSILRIQQVVRGDSAAYFCASRDGNNSPLHFGNGTRLTVT.

The chain employs TRBV5-8 and TRBJ2-7, with D perhaps being TRBD1 or TRBD2 (6 bases each). V was pared by 2 bases and J by 7 bases, with 16 bases between. This CDR3 contains 14 residues. Germline V lookup: CDR1 SGHTS, CDR2 YDEGEE. The CDR3 protein is CASSFLGTDREQYF. The CDR3 DNA follows: TGTGCCAGCAGCTTCTTGGGGACTGACAGGGAGCAGTACTTC.

V is TRBV14 and J is TRBJ2-5, with 8 bases that match TRBD1. Per germline, CDR1 SGHDN and CDR2 FVKESK. V shed 1 base, J shed 1 base, and the junction held 2 bases outside the gene matches. The CDR3 contains 15 residues. The CDR3 bases are TGTGCCAGCAGCCAAGGGACAGGGCCCCAAGAGACCCAGTACTTC. Its translation is CASSQGTGPQETQYF.

A note on this clone: Different DNA sequences within this sample yield the same CDR3. The chain recombines TRBV15 with TRBJ2-5; perhaps TRBD1 as D (6 bases). V gave up 4 bases and J gave up 2 bases, with 11 bases separating them. This CDR3 comprises 14 residues. Germline loops: CDR1 LNHNV, CDR2 YYDKDF (reference sequence). CDR3 DNA sequence: TGTGCCACCAGCATTCGGGACACGCAAGAGACCCAGTACTTC. As protein: CATSIRDTQETQYF.

The chain couples TRBV6-5 to TRBJ2-2, with 7 bases fitting TRBD1. Losses at the gene ends were 7 bases for V and 1 base for J; bases not matched to a gene: 6. CDR1 is MNHEY, CDR2 SVGAGI, per germline. CDR3 size: 15 residues. The CDR3: CASTERDRNTGELFF. CDR3 in DNA: TGTGCCAGCACCGAGAGGGACAGGAACACCGGGGAGCTGTTTTTT.

The chain has TRBV11-2 and TRBJ2-1; 10 nucleotides agree with TRBD2. This CDR3 comprises 16 residues. Germline V gene data show CDR1 as SGHAT and CDR2 as FQNNGV. Trimming removed 2 bases from V and 3 bases from J; junction bases left unmatched: 4. The chain's CDR3 is CASSLLSSGGYNEQFF. The CDR3 DNA is TGTGCCAGCAGCTTATTGTCTAGCGGGGGCTACAATGAGCAGTTCTTC.

This rearrangement joins TRBV15 to TRBJ2-7; 7 nucleotides line up with TRBD1. CDR3 length equals 13 residues. Germline V gene data show CDR1 as LNHNV and CDR2 as YYDKDF (reference sequence). Trimming at V came to 8 bases and at J to 3 bases, leaving 7 bases not matched to a gene. The CDR3 coding sequence is TGTGCCACCTCTCGGGACAGTAACTACGAGCAGTACTTC. It specifies CATSRDSNYEQYF.

The chain recombines TRBV3-1 (or the pseudogene TRBV3-2) with TRBJ2-3; D is undetermined. This CDR3 has 12 residues. CDR1 is LGHDT and CDR2 is YNNKEL in the germline V gene (reference sequence). Trimming left V 4 bases short and J 7 bases short, with 9 bases between. This CDR3 is CASSLDQYTQYF. The DNA of the CDR3 is TGTGCCAGCAGCCTAGATCAGTATACGCAGTATTTT.

The chain employs TRBV5-1 and TRBJ1-6; no definite D call. The CDR3 loop spans 13 amino acids. The germline V gene encodes CDR1 SGHRS and CDR2 YFSETQ. V was trimmed by 0 bases and J by 7 bases, leaving 5 bases between them. The CDR3: CASSLEANSPLHF. In DNA form, the CDR3 reads TGCGCCAGCAGCTTGGAAGCGAATTCACCCCTCCACTTT.